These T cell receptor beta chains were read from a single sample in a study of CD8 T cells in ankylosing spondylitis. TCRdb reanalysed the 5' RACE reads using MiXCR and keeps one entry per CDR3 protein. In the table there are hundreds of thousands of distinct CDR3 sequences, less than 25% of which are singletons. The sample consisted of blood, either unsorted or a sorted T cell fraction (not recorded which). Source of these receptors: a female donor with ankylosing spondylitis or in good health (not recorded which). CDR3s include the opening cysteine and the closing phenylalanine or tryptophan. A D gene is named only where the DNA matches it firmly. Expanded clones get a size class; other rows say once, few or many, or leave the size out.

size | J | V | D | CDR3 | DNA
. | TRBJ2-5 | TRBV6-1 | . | CASSLGGPGQETQYF | TGTGCCAGCAGTCTGGGGGGCCCTGGACAAGAGACCCAGTACTTC
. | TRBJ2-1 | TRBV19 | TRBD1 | CASSLDRDTYNEQFF | TGTGCCAGTAGTCTTGACAGGGATACCTACAATGAGCAGTTCTTC
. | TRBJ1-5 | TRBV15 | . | CATSVQGTNQPQHF | TGTGCCACCAGCGTCCAGGGAACCAATCAGCCCCAGCATTTT
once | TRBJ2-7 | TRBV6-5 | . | CASSFQGHGTYEQYF | TGTGCCAGCAGTTTTCAGGGACATGGGACCTACGAGCAGTACTTC
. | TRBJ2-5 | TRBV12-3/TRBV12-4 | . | CASSAPRGSVKTQYF | TGTGCCAGCAGTGCCCCAAGGGGGAGTGTAAAGACCCAGTACTTC
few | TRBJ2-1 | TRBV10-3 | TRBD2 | CATGLAGHNEQFF | TGTGCCACCGGACTAGCGGGACACAATGAGCAGTTCTTC
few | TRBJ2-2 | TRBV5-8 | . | CASSFTFLGELFF | TGTGCCAGCAGCTTTACCTTTCTCGGGGAGCTGTTTTTT
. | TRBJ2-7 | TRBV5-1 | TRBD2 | CASSWGTSGSSYEQYF | TGCGCCAGCAGCTGGGGGACTAGCGGGAGCTCCTACGAGCAGTACTTC
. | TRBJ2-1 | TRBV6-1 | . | CTSTSGVNNEQFF | TGTACCAGCACCTCAGGGGTCAACAATGAGCAGTTCTTC
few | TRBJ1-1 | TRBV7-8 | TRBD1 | CASRPPGTGGLSAFF | TGTGCCAGCAGACCACCCGGGACAGGAGGACTGTCTGCTTTCTTT
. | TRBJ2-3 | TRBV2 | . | CASSDDQYTDTQYF | TGTGCCAGCAGTGATGACCAATACACAGATACGCAGTATTTT
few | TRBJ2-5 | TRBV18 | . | CASSPTSDKTQYF | TGTGCCAGCTCACCGACTAGTGATAAGACCCAGTACTTC
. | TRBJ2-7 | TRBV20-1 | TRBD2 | CSASGPQLAGLTYEQYF | TGCAGTGCTAGTGGTCCCCAACTAGCGGGGCTTACCTACGAGCAGTACTTC
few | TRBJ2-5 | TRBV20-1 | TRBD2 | CSAAFRLAGTQETQYF | TGCAGTGCTGCTTTCCGACTAGCGGGGACTCAAGAGACCCAGTACTTC
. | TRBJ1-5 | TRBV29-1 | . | CSVVIGSNNQPQHF | TGCAGCGTTGTCATAGGGTCGAACAATCAGCCCCAGCATTTT